This note documents a single T cell receptor (beta chain) sequence. Its antigen is unidentified. The sample originates from a study of T-cell reconstitution after alpha-beta-depleted transplantation in children. General observations from the study: By about two months after transplant, alpha-beta T cells reportedly arose from several hundred graft clones that had expanded. Day-60 TCRbeta diversity that was high in some patients was derived from surviving recipient T cells and thymic progenitors. T-cell numbers and diversity one year post-transplant derived largely from freshly generated T cells.

The TCRbeta library was prepared with unique molecular identifiers. TCRdb re-called the PCR reads through MiXCR, storing one row per CDR3 protein. The repertoire holds around 130,000 distinct CDR3 sequences, with roughly 10% as singletons. Germline lookup yields CDR1 MNHEY and CDR2 SVGEGT. Trimming removed 5 bases from V and 4 bases from J; junction bases left unmatched: 6. The CDR3 covers 17 residues. This material consisted of PBMCs, mostly from graft donor cells, taken 180 days after TCRalphabeta/CD19-depleted stem cell transplant. The TCR comes from a girl under two years old who had a stem cell transplant for combined immunodeficiency, so the T cells may come from the graft donor. The V call is TRBV6-2 or TRBV6-3, the J call TRBJ2-2, with TRBD2 identical over 14 bases. CDR3 nucleotides: TGTGCCAGCAGTCGGGGACTAGCGGGGGCCCGCACCGGGGAGCTGTTTTTT. Its protein product is CASSRGLAGARTGELFF.